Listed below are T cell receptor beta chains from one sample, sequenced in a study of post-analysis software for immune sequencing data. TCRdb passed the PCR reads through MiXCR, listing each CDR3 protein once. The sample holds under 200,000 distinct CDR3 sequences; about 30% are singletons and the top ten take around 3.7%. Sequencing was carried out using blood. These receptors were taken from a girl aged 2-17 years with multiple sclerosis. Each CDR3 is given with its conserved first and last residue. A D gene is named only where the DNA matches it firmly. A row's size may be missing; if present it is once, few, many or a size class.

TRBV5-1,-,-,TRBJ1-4,TGCGCCAGCAGCTCCGACCGGGAGGGCCTGTTTTTT,CASSSDREGLFF
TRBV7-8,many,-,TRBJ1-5,TGTGCCAGCAGCGCTCTGACGGCTAGCAATCAGCCCCAGCATTTT,CASSALTASNQPQHF
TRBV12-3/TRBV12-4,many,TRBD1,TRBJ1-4,TGTGCCATCTCGGGACAGCCTAATGAAAAACTGTTTTTT,CAISGQPNEKLFF
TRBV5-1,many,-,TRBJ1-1,TGCGCCAGCAGCCCGGATGGGGACACTGAAGCTTTCTTT,CASSPDGDTEAFF
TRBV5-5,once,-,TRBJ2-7,TGTGCCGGCAGCTTGGGCCAGACCTACGAGCAGTACTTC,CAGSLGQTYEQYF
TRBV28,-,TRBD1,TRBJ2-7,TGTGCCAGCAGCCACAGGGGGACCGGGGAGGAGAGCTCCTACGAGCAGTACTTC,CASSHRGTGEESSYEQYF
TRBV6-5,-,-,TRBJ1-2,TGTGCCAGCAGCTCCCCCGTAGGGGATCATGGCTACACCTTC,CASSSPVGDHGYTF
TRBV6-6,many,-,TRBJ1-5,TGTGCCAGCAGTTACACCGGGGTATCCCTCCATCAGCCCCAGCATTTT,CASSYTGVSLHQPQHF
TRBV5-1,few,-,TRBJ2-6,TGCGCCAGCAGCTTGAGTCCGAACTCTGGGGCCAACGTCCTGACTTTC,CASSLSPNSGANVLTF
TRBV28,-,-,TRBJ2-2,TGTGCCAGCAGTCAGAGGCTGGACACCGGGGAGCTGTTTTTT,CASSQRLDTGELFF
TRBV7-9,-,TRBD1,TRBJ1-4,TGTGCCAGCAGCTTCAGACAGGGTGGTGAAAAACTGTTTTTT,CASSFRQGGEKLFF
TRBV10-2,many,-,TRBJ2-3,TGCGCCAGCGGTAGCACAGATACGCAGTATTTT,CASGSTDTQYF
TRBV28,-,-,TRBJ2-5,TGTGCCAGCAGCCTGGTTCGACAGGGAGGAATTCGGTCGTATGAGCAGTACTTC,CASSLVRQGGIRSYEQYF
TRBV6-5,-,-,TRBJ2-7,TGTGCCAGCAGTCAGGACAGTGGGGCCTACGAGCAGTACTTC,CASSQDSGAYEQYF
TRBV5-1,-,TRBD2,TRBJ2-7,TGCGCCAGCAGCCCTAGGTTCGCGGGGGGGCGTGAGCAGTACTTC,CASSPRFAGGREQYF